The 14 T cell receptor beta chains below come from one sample, sequenced in a study of T cells in Graves' hyperthyroidism and ophthalmopathy. What was amplified from RNA transcripts were TCR beta CDR3 regions. The HTBI primer set served for first-round RT-PCR of the TCR CDR3. TCRdb processed the multiplex PCR reads anew with MiXCR; each CDR3 protein has one entry. The sample has more than 350,000 distinct CDR3 sequences, 17% seen once. Sequenced input: blood. These receptor sequences come from a young woman with Graves' hyperthyroidism that later progressed to Graves' ophthalmopathy.

The chain employs TRBV7-8 and TRBJ2-1, with 11 bases that match TRBD2. Trimming cost V 5 bases and J 4 bases; bases outside gene matches: 10. Looked up from germline, CDR1 is SGHVS and CDR2 is FQNEAQ. The CDR3 has 17 amino acids. The CDR3, as DNA: TGTGCCAGCAGCACCCGGGGACTAGCGGTACCTTACAATGAGCAGTTCTTC. This encodes CASSTRGLAVPYNEQFF.

Worth noting for this clonotype: A much larger clone sits a single nucleotide away, making a read error possible. This sequence joins TRBV6-2 or TRBV6-3 and TRBJ2-7; D unresolved. Germline V gene sequence: CDR1 MNHEY, CDR2 SVGEGT. The CDR3 runs to 12 residues. The CDR3 nucleotides are TGTGCCGGCAGTTACTTCTCCTACGAGCAGTACTTC. The encoded protein is CAGSYFSYEQYF.

This clonotype was seen a handful of times. The rearrangement joins TRBV6-5 to TRBJ1-1; D gene uncertain. The CDR3 is 15 amino acids. Trimming took off 4 bases at V and 7 bases at J, with 19 bases between the two ends. CDR1 and CDR2 (germline): MNHEY, SVGAGI. The CDR3 here is CASSSIERGFLEAFF. The CDR3 DNA follows: TGTGCCAGCAGTTCCATCGAGCGAGGGTTCCTTGAAGCTTTCTTT.

This clonotype was counted many times. J is TRBJ1-4 and V is TRBV12-3 or TRBV12-4; 7 bases are a match to TRBD1. CDR3 size: 14 residues. V was clipped by 5 bases and J by 6 bases; unmatched bases: 6. This chain's CDR3 is CASSAGTDDEKLFF. In DNA, the CDR3 is TGTGCCAGCAGTGCCGGGACAGACGATGAAAAACTGTTTTTT.

This clonotype was recorded at least ten times. The rearrangement joins TRBV28 to TRBJ2-1, with TRBD1 matching over 10 bases. The CDR3 runs 17 residues. Germline V gene lookup returns CDR1 MDHEN and CDR2 SYDVKM. V dropped 1 base and J dropped 4; count of bases not matched to a gene: 7. CDR3 region: CASSLFLGTGEYNEQFF. For the CDR3, the DNA is TGTGCCAGCAGTTTATTTTTAGGGACAGGGGAATACAATGAGCAGTTCTTC.

This chain connects TRBV11-3 to TRBJ2-2; the match to TRBD2 covers 15 bases. V lost 5 bases to trimming and J lost 8 bases; unmatched junction nucleotides: 6. Germline assignment: CDR1 SGHNT and CDR2 YENEEA. The CDR3 spans 16 residues. CDR3 nucleotides: TGTGCCAGCAGCCGGGGACTAGCGGGAGGTAAAGGGGAGCTGTTTTTT. Translated, it gives CASSRGLAGGKGELFF. The full variable domain, its missing parts supplied by reference TRBV11-3 and TRBJ2-2, is EAGVVQSPRYKIIEKKQPVAFWCNPISGHNTLYWYLQNLGQGPELLIRYENEEAVDDSQLPKDRFSAERLKGVDSTLKIQPAELGDSAVYLCASSRGLAGGKGELFFGEGSRLTVL.

This clonotype showed up many times. V usage is TRBV12-3 or TRBV12-4 and J usage is TRBJ2-5; 11 positions agree with TRBD2. The CDR3 totals 15 residues. V was pared by 4 bases and J by 2 bases, with 3 bases of the junction left unmatched. The CDR3 DNA is TGTGCCAGCAGTTCCCGGACTAGCGGGCAAGAGACCCAGTACTTC. The encoded protein is CASSSRTSGQETQYF.

CDR3 in amino acids: CSARGPDGGEKLFF. The CDR3 nucleotides are TGCAGTGCTAGAGGGCCCGATGGGGGTGAAAAACTGTTTTTT. The J gene is TRBJ1-4, the V gene TRBV20-1; a possible D gene is TRBD1 (5 bases). Trimming pared 1 base from V and 7 bases from J, leaving 13 bases between. Germline V gives CDR1 DFQATT, CDR2 SNEGSKA (reference sequence). CDR3 length equals 14 residues.

This clonotype was seen at least ten times. The chain carries TRBV28 and TRBJ1-1; possible D gene TRBD1, 5 bases. The V end lost 6 bases, the J end lost 5 bases, and 19 bases lay between the germline ends. The V gene's germline CDR1 is MDHEN and CDR2 SYDVKM. This CDR3 contains 15 residues. CDR3 sequence reads: CASSLIPQARTEAFF. Here the CDR3 DNA reads TGTGCCAGCAGCTTAATCCCACAGGCCCGTACTGAAGCTTTCTTT.

This clonotype was seen a few times. This chain uses TRBV12-3 or TRBV12-4 with TRBJ2-6; D perhaps matches TRBD1 (5 bases). The CDR3 is 18 amino acids. V was clipped by 3 bases and J by 0 bases, with 15 bases between them. The CDR3 nucleotides read TGTGCCAGCAGTTTTACTGGACGGACAATCTCTGGGGCCAACGTCCTGACTTTC. It specifies CASSFTGRTISGANVLTF.

CDR3 sequence (DNA): TGCAGTGCTAGGGGGACAGGGTATCAGCCCCAGCATTTT. It is translated as CSARGTGYQPQHF. The V call is TRBV20-1, the J call TRBJ1-5; 9 positions match TRBD1. The CDR3 spans 13 residues. Looked up from germline, CDR1 is DFQATT and CDR2 is SNEGSKA (reference sequence). V trimming: 3 bases; J trimming: 5 bases; junction bases outside the gene matches: 2.

The CDR3 DNA reads as TGTGCCACCAGTGATGACGGGACTGCTCAAGAGACCCAGTACTTC. Its protein is CATSDDGTAQETQYF. The chain uses TRBV24-1 and TRBJ2-5; perhaps TRBD2 as D (6 bases). CDR3 length: 15 residues. Trimming left V 3 bases short and J 2 bases short, with 12 bases between. CDR1 is KGHDR and CDR2 is SFDVKD in the germline V gene.

Ten or more counts support this clonotype. This sequence joins TRBV10-3 and TRBJ2-3; 8 bases are a match to TRBD1. J lost 4 bases, V lost 3 bases, and 3 bases had no gene match. The CDR3 length is 14 residues. Germline V lookup: CDR1 ENHRY, CDR2 SYGVKD. CDR3 nucleotide sequence: TGTGCCATCAGTGACCCAGGGGGCGCAGATACGCAGTATTTT. Protein product: CAISDPGGADTQYF.

The rearrangement links TRBV20-1 to TRBJ1-5, with a weak D call TRBD1 (6 bases). Trimming removed 4 bases at V and 7 bases at J, with 23 bases between. Germline V gene data show CDR1 as DFQATT and CDR2 as SNEGSKA (reference sequence). The CDR3 spans 16 residues. The CDR3 sequence is CSAISLEGGYGQPQHF. The CDR3 region has the DNA TGCAGTGCTATCTCACTCGAAGGGGGGTATGGCCAGCCCCAGCATTTT.